The 5 T cell receptor beta chains presented below share a single source sample, sequenced in a study of cytomegalovirus exposure and HLA in healthy donors. The primer mix had 60 Vbeta and 13 Jbeta primers. Only in-frame clones appear in the TCRdb table, and some are missing; sequencing was by immunoSEQ multiplex PCR. Of approximately 140,000 clones detected, 60% to 85% appear once; the ten largest clones hold under 8%. Source material: PBMCs. The receptor source for this set is a man aged 50 or older in good health and CMV-seropositive.

CDR3 sequence: CASSGGSGETPDTQYF. The CDR3 DNA sequence: TGTGCCAGCAGCGGCGGTTCGGGAGAAACCCCAGATACGCAGTATTTT. This sequence joins TRBV11-3 and TRBJ2-3; D possibly corresponds to TRBD2 (6 bases). The CDR3 runs to 16 residues. Looked up from germline, CDR1 is SGHNT and CDR2 is YENEEA. V lost 5 bases and J 4 bases, leaving 19 bases between the germline ends.

This clone was recorded a few times. The CDR3 spells CASTLTGSAGGYTF. The CDR3 DNA reads TGTGCCAGCACCTTGACAGGGTCAGCTGGTGGCTACACCTTC. V gene TRBV9 combines with J gene TRBJ1-2; 7 bases fit TRBD1. CDR3 length: 14 amino acids. After removal of 6 bases from V and 7 bases from J, the junction contained 12 bases not matched to a gene. The V gene's germline CDR1 is SGDLS and CDR2 YYNGEE.

Concerning this clone itself: The junction shows a germline mismatch at one end, possibly a read error. The V call is TRBV7-9, the J call TRBJ1-4, with D perhaps TRBD1 (6 bases). The CDR3 loop spans 13 amino acids. Germline V lookup: CDR1 SEHNR, CDR2 FQNEAQ (reference sequence). CDR3 nucleotides: TGTTCCAGCAGCTGGGACAATAATGAAAAACTGTTTTTT. Protein: CSSSWDNNEKLFF. The variable domain in full, completed from reference TRBV7-9 and TRBJ1-4, reads DTGVSQNPRHKITKRGQNVTFRCDPISEHNRLYWYRQTLGQGPEFLTYFQNEAQLEKSRLLSDRFSAERPKGSFSTLEIQRTEQGDSAMYLCSSSWDNNEKLFFGSGTQLSVL.

The CDR3 spells CASRDGQGGFYGYTF. The DNA of the CDR3 is TGCGCCAGCCGGGATGGACAGGGGGGATTCTATGGCTACACCTTC. V and J are TRBV4-1 and TRBJ1-2; 10 bases are a match to TRBD1. Trimming cost V 8 bases and J 4 bases; bases outside gene matches: 10. The germline CDR1 and CDR2 sequences are MGHRA and YSYEKL. The CDR3 loop spans 15 amino acids.

The chain is built from TRBV19 and TRBJ2-1; TRBD2 agrees at 11 bases. Germline CDR1 is LNHDA and CDR2 is SQIVND (reference sequence). The J segment lost 7 bases and the V segment lost 3 bases, leaving 17 bases of the junction unmatched. The CDR3 consists of 19 residues. CDR3 nucleotides: TGTGCCAGTAGTATCTTCGGGACTCGGGCTAGCGGGAGGTCAAATGAGCAGTTCTTC. It specifies CASSIFGTRASGRSNEQFF.